This T cell receptor (beta chain) was recorded in a study of T cells in Graves' hyperthyroidism and ophthalmopathy. To note about this clonotype: Its cognate antigen is unknown.

RNA transcripts were the template for amplifying TCR beta CDR3 regions. The TCR CDR3 first-round RT-PCR relied on the HTBI primer set. Using its own MiXCR run on the multiplex PCR reads, TCRdb lists one record per CDR3 protein. The repertoire holds 410,000 or so distinct CDR3 sequences, with under 15% as singletons. General study findings and limits: The model identified upcoming ophthalmopathy a median approximately six months ahead of onset.

Sequencing was carried out using blood. The clonotype was recovered from a man younger than 35 with Graves' ophthalmopathy.

The CDR3 DNA follows: TGTGCCAGCAGCTTGGTGGGACAGGGGACCAATCAGCCCCAGCATTTT. Amino acid sequence: CASSLVGQGTNQPQHF. The gene calls are TRBV5-5 and TRBJ1-5; TRBD1 matches at 10 bases. The germline CDR1 and CDR2 sequences are SGHKS and YYEKEE (reference sequence). With 0 bases clipped from V and 3 bases from J, the junction kept 3 bases outside the gene matches. There are 16 residues in the CDR3.